Listed here are 15 T cell receptor beta chains from one sample, sequenced in a study of cytomegalovirus exposure and HLA in healthy donors. The PCR ran on 60 Vbeta and 13 Jbeta primers. Sequenced by immunoSEQ multiplex PCR; TCRdb stores in-frame clones only, minus some. The data hold 80,000 to 100,000 clones, with about four fifths observed a single time. Specimen: PBMCs. These receptors were collected from a man in his thirties or forties in good health and CMV-seronegative.

This chain connects TRBV10-3 to TRBJ2-2; 12 bases agree with TRBD1. J was trimmed by 5 bases and V by 11 bases; bases with no gene match: 3. Germline values: CDR1 ENHRY, CDR2 SYGVKD. This CDR3 is built from 13 residues. The CDR3 DNA sequence: TGTGCCGTGGGACAGGGGGCGACCGGGGAGCTGTTTTTT. This codes for CAVGQGATGELFF.

V usage is TRBV5-1 and J usage is TRBJ1-2; D is perhaps TRBD1 (5 bases). This CDR3 has 13 amino acids. Germline V gene lookup returns CDR1 SGHRS and CDR2 YFSETQ. V lost 0 bases to trimming and J lost 6 bases, with 9 bases between them. The CDR3 sequence is CASSLEQGDGYTF. The CDR3 nucleotides read TGCGCCAGCAGCTTGGAGCAGGGTGATGGCTACACCTTC.

The chain links TRBV25-1 to TRBJ2-2, with D possibly matching TRBD1 (5 bases). This CDR3 region has 14 residues. Trimming took 0 bases from V and 3 from J, leaving 5 bases between them. Germline V gene lookup returns CDR1 MGHDK and CDR2 SYGVNS. The CDR3 region is CASSEYRDTGELFF. The CDR3 DNA reads as TGTGCCAGCAGTGAATACAGGGACACCGGGGAGCTGTTTTTT.

CDR3 sequence (DNA): TGTGCCAGCAGCAGACTAGCGGTTTCCTACGAGCAGTACTTC. It translates to CASSRLAVSYEQYF. The chain employs TRBV7-2 and TRBJ2-7; TRBD2 matches at 9 bases. CDR1 and CDR2 (germline): SGHTA, FQGNSA. V lost 5 bases, J lost 1 base, and 3 bases stayed unmatched. The CDR3 has 14 residues.

V and J are TRBV28 and TRBJ2-4; maybe TRBD2 (5 bases). The CDR3 is 16 residues long. Germline V gives CDR1 MDHEN, CDR2 SYDVKM. V gave up 2 bases and J gave up 0 bases, with 11 bases separating them. The CDR3 bases are TGTGCCAGCAGTTTAACCGGGATCCTAGCCAAAAACATTCAGTACTTC. Encoded protein: CASSLTGILAKNIQYF. Drawing the rest from reference TRBV28 and TRBJ2-4, the complete variable domain is DVKVTQSSRYLVKRTGEKVFLECVQDMDHENMFWYRQDPGLGLRLIYFSYDVKMKEKGDIPEGYSVSREKKERFSLILESASTNQTSMYLCASSLTGILAKNIQYFGAGTRLSVL.

This clone was recorded a few times. The J gene is TRBJ2-3, the V gene TRBV7-2; 7 nucleotides line up with TRBD2. V dropped 8 bases and J dropped 5; count of bases not matched to a gene: 1. The CDR3 is made up of 11 amino acids. From germline, CDR1 is SGHTA and CDR2 FQGNSA. CDR3 amino acids: CASGGGDTQYF. The CDR3 DNA sequence: TGTGCCAGCGGGGGGGGAGATACGCAGTATTTT.

The chain couples TRBV5-6 to TRBJ1-2; 9 bases fit TRBD1. The CDR3 consists of 18 residues. The germline gives CDR1 SGHDT, CDR2 YYEEEE. Trimming took 4 bases from V and 7 from J; bases not matched to a gene: 20. The CDR3 sequence: CASSPYATPPGQGGGYTF. Here the CDR3 DNA reads TGTGCCAGCAGCCCTTATGCTACACCCCCGGGACAGGGAGGTGGCTACACCTTC.

This chain connects TRBV7-9 to TRBJ1-1, with 10 positions matching TRBD1. Germline lookup yields CDR1 SEHNR and CDR2 FQNEAQ (reference sequence). The J segment lost 12 bases and the V segment lost 2 bases, leaving 3 bases of the junction unmatched. This CDR3 is built from 12 residues. Written as DNA, the CDR3 is TGTGCCAGCAGCTTAAGGGACAGGGGAACTTTCTTT. Its protein product is CASSLRDRGTFF.

V usage is TRBV27 and J usage is TRBJ1-1; 9 nucleotides match TRBD1. The CDR3 is 13 residues long. The V segment lost 8 bases and the J segment 4 bases; nucleotides outside the gene matches: 5. Germline V lookup: CDR1 MNHEY, CDR2 SMNVEV (reference sequence). This chain's CDR3 is CASRGQGGTEAFF. The CDR3, as DNA: TGTGCCAGCCGGGGACAGGGCGGCACTGAAGCTTTCTTT.

This clone is a singleton in its sample. The chain links TRBV6-1 to TRBJ1-3, with D unresolved. The V end lost 10 bases, the J end lost 0 bases, and 10 bases lay between the germline ends. In germline, CDR1 is MNHNS, CDR2 SASEGT. This CDR3 is built from 13 residues. CDR3 residues: CANRPSSGNTIYF. CDR3 nucleotide sequence: TGTGCCAACAGACCGAGCTCTGGAAACACCATATATTTT.

This clone was recorded a few times. V is TRBV10-2 and J is TRBJ2-7; the D gene is possibly TRBD1 (5 bases). Per the germline V gene, CDR1 is WSHSY and CDR2 is SAAADI. This CDR3 region has 15 residues. Trimming took 6 bases from V and 3 from J, leaving 18 bases between them. CDR3 sequence (DNA): TGCGCCAGCAGGACAGATACCAATCTCTTCTACGAGCAGTACTTC. Translated: CASRTDTNLFYEQYF.

This clone was detected a few times. This sequence joins TRBV6-4 and TRBJ2-3, with 8 bases lining up with TRBD2. Unmatched junction bases numbered 5, after V lost 5 bases and J lost 4 bases. The germline CDR1 and CDR2 sequences are MRHNA and SNTAGT. This CDR3 comprises 14 residues. CDR3 DNA: TGTGCCAGCAGTACAAGCGGGGGCGCAGATACGCAGTATTTT. It encodes CASSTSGGADTQYF.

A few counts support this clone. This chain connects TRBV9 to TRBJ2-7; 8 nucleotides agree with TRBD1. The CDR3 is made up of 14 amino acids. V trimming: 0 bases; J trimming: 6 bases; junction bases outside the gene matches: 5. CDR1 SGDLS and CDR2 YYNGEE come from the germline V gene. The CDR3 is CASSVDRGAVEQYF. In DNA form, the CDR3 reads TGTGCCAGCAGCGTAGACAGGGGGGCAGTCGAGCAGTACTTC. Variable domain in full (rest from reference TRBV9 and TRBJ2-7): DSGVTQTPKHLITATGQRVTLRCSPRSGDLSVYWYQQSLDQGLQFLIQYYNGEERAKGNILERFSAQQFPDLHSELNLSSLELGDSALYFCASSVDRGAVEQYFGPGTRLTVT.

The J gene is TRBJ2-7, the V gene TRBV15, with D unclear. The CDR3 totals 13 residues. CDR1 is LNHNV, CDR2 YYDKDF, per germline (reference sequence). CDR3 sequence reads: CEDCTIRRNEQYF. CDR3 nucleotide sequence: TGTGAAGACTGCACGATCCGTCGGAACGAGCAGTACTTC.

This rearrangement joins TRBV2 to TRBJ2-3; 9 bases are shared with TRBD2. The CDR3 contains 13 residues. Germline V gene lookup returns CDR1 SNHLY and CDR2 FYNNEI. With 5 bases clipped from V and 4 bases from J, the junction kept 1 base outside the gene matches. CDR3 protein: CASSPSGADTQYF. In DNA form, the CDR3 reads TGTGCCAGCAGTCCTAGCGGGGCAGATACGCAGTATTTT.